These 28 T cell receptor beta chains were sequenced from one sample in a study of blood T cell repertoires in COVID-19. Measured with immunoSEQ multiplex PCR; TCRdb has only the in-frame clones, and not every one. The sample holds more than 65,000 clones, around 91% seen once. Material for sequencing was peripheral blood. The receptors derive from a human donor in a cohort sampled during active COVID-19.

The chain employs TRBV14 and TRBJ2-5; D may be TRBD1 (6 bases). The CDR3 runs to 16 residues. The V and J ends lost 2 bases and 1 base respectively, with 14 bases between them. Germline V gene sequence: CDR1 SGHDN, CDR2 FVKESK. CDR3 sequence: CASSQRGGRGQETQYF. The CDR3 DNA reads TGTGCCAGCAGCCAACGTGGTGGCAGGGGCCAAGAGACCCAGTACTTC.

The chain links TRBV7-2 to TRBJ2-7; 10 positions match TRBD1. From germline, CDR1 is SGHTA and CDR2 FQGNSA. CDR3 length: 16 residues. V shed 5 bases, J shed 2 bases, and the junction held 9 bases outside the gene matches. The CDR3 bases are TGTGCCAGCAGCCCTGGAGGGGGACAGGGGACCTACGAGCAGTACTTC. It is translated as CASSPGGGQGTYEQYF.

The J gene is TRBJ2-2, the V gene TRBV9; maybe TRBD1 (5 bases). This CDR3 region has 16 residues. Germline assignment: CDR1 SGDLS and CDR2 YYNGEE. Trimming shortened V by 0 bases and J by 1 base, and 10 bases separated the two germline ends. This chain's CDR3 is CASSVEPGLNTGELFF. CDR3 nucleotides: TGTGCCAGCAGCGTAGAGCCAGGGCTGAACACCGGGGAGCTGTTTTTT.

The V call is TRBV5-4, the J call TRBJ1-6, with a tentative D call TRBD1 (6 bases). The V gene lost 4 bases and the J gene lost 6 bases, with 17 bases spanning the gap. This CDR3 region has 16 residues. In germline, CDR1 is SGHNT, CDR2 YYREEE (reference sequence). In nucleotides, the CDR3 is TGTGCCAGCAGCCTGCAGGGGTATTCCGGTAATTCACCCCTCCACTTT. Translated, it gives CASSLQGYSGNSPLHF.

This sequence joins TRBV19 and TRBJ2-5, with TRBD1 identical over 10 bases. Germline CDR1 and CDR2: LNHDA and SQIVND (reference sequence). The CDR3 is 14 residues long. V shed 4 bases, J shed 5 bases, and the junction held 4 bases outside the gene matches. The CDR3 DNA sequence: TGTGCCAGTAGTAGACAGGGGGCGAGGGAGACCCAGTACTTC. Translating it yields CASSRQGARETQYF. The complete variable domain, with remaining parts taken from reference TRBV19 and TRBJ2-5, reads DGGITQSPKYLFRKEGQNVTLSCEQNLNHDAMYWYRQDPGQGLRLIYYSQIVNDFQKGDIAEGYSVSREKKESFPLTVTSAQKNPTAFYLCASSRQGARETQYFGPGTRLLVL.

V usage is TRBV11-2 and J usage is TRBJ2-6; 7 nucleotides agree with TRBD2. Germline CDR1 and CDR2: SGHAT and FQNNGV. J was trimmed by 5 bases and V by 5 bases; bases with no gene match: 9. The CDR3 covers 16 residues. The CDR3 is CASSPLAGARANVLTF. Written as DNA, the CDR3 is TGTGCCAGCAGCCCCTTAGCGGGCGCGAGGGCCAACGTCCTGACTTTC.

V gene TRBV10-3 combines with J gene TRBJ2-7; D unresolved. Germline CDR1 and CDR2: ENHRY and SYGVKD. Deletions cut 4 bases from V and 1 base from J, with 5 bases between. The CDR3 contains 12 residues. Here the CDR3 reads CAISAVSYEQYF. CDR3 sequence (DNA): TGTGCCATCAGTGCGGTGTCCTACGAGCAGTACTTC.

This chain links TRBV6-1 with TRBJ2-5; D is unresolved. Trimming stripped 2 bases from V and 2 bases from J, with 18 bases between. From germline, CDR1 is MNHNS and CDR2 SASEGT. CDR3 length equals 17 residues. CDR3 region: CASSEFHSYQLQETQYF. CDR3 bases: TGTGCCAGCAGTGAATTCCATAGTTACCAACTACAAGAGACCCAGTACTTC.

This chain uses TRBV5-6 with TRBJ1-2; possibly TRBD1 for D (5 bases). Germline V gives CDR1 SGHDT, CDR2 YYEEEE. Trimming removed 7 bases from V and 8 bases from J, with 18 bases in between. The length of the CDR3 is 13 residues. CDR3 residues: CASGRGDDLGYTF. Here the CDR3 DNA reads TGTGCCAGCGGCCGGGGGGACGACTTGGGCTACACCTTC.

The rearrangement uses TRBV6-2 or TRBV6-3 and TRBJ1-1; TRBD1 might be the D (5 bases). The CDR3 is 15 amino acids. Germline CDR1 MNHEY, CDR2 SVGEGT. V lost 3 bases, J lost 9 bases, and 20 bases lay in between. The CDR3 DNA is TGTGCCAGCAGTTATTGGGATCGGCAGGGTAATAAAGCTTTCTTT. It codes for CASSYWDRQGNKAFF.

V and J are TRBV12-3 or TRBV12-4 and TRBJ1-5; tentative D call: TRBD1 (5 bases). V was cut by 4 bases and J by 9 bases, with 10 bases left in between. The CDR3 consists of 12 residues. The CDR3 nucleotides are TGTGCCAGCAGTTCCAGGGCGACGCCCCAGCATTTT. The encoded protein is CASSSRATPQHF.

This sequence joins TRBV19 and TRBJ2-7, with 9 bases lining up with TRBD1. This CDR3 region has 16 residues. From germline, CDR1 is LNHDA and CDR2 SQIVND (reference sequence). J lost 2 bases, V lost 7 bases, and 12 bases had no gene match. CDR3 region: CASTKRSGTGPYEQYF. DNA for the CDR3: TGTGCCAGTACCAAGCGGTCCGGGACAGGGCCCTACGAGCAGTACTTC. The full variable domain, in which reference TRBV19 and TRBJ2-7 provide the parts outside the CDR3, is DGGITQSPKYLFRKEGQNVTLSCEQNLNHDAMYWYRQDPGQGLRLIYYSQIVNDFQKGDIAEGYSVSREKKESFPLTVTSAQKNPTAFYLCASTKRSGTGPYEQYFGPGTRLTVT.

CDR3: CASSSQGAHYGYTF. The CDR3 nucleotides read TGTGCCAGCAGTTCGCAGGGGGCACACTATGGCTACACCTTC. V usage is TRBV6-2 or TRBV6-3 and J usage is TRBJ1-2; 8 bases line up with TRBD1. J lost 3 bases, V lost 4 bases, and 4 bases had no gene match. Germline CDR1 MNHEY, CDR2 SVGEGT. CDR3 length equals 14 residues.

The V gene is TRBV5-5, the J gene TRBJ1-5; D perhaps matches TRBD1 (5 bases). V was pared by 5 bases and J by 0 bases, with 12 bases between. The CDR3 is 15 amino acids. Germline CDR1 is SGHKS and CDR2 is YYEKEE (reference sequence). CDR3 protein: CASSFQGDSNQPQHF. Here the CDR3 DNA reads TGTGCCAGCAGTTTCCAGGGTGATAGCAATCAGCCCCAGCATTTT. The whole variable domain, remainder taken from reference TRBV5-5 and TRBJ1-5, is DAGVTQSPTHLIKTRGQQVTLRCSPISGHKSVSWYQQVLGQGPQFIFQYYEKEERGRGNFPDRFSARQFPNYSSELNVNALLLGDSALYLCASSFQGDSNQPQHFGDGTRLSIL.

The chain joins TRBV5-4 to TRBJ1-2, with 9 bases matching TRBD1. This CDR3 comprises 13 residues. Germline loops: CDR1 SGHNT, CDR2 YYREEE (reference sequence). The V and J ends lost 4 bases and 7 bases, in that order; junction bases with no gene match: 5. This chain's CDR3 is CASSLQGAGGYTF. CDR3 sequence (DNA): TGTGCCAGCAGCCTACAGGGGGCTGGTGGCTACACCTTC.

CDR3 protein: CASSPPMGGSSGANVLTF. In DNA form, the CDR3 reads TGTGCCAGCTCACCACCCATGGGGGGGAGCTCTGGGGCCAACGTCCTGACTTTC. The chain uses TRBV18 and TRBJ2-6; 7 bases fit TRBD2. The CDR3 has 18 residues. The germline gives CDR1 KGHSH, CDR2 LQKENI. V dropped 0 bases and J dropped 0; count of bases not matched to a gene: 5.

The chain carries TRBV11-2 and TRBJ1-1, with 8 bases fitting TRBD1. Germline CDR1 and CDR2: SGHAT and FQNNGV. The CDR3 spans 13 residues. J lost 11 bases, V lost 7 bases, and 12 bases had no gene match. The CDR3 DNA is TGTGCCAGCACCTCAACGCCGGGACAGGAGGCTTTCTTT. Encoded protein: CASTSTPGQEAFF.

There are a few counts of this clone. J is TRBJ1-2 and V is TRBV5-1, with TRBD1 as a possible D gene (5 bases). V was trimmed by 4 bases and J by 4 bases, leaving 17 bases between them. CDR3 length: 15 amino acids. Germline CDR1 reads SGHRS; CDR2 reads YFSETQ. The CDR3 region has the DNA TGCGCCAGCAGCGAAAGTGAGACAGATATCTATGGCTACACCTTC. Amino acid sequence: CASSESETDIYGYTF. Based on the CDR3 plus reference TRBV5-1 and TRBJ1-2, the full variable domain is KAGVTQTPRYLIKTRGQQVTLSCSPISGHRSVSWYQQTPGQGLQFLFEYFSETQRNKGNFPGRFSGRQFSNSRSEMNVSTLELGDSALYLCASSESETDIYGYTFGSGTRLTVV.

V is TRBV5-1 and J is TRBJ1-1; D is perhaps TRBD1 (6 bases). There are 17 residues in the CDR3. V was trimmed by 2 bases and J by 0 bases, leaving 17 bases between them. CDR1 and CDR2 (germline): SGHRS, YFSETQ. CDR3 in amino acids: CASSFGGGGPLNTEAFF. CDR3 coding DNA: TGCGCCAGCAGCTTCGGCGGGGGCGGCCCTTTGAACACTGAAGCTTTCTTT.

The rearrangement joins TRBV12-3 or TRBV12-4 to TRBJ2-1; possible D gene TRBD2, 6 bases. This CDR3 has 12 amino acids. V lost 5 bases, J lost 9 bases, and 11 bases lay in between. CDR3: CASSPRGTEQFF. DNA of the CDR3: TGTGCCAGCAGTCCGCGGGGCACTGAGCAGTTCTTC.

In nucleotides, the CDR3 is TGTGCCAGCAGTCCCTCCGGGACAGTGGCGGGCAATGAGCAGTTCTTC. Protein: CASSPSGTVAGNEQFF. This sequence joins TRBV5-5 and TRBJ2-1, with 7 bases aligning to TRBD1. Germline V gene data show CDR1 as SGHKS and CDR2 as YYEKEE (reference sequence). This CDR3 contains 16 residues. Germline trimming cut 5 bases from V and 6 bases from J; bases unmatched to any gene: 14.

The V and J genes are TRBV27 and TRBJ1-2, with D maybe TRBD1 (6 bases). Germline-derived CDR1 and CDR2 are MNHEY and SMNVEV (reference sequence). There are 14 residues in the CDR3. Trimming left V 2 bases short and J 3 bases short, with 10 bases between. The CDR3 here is CASSLVGGHYGYTF. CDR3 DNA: TGTGCCAGCAGTTTAGTGGGGGGGCACTATGGCTACACCTTC.

CDR3 sequence reads: CSVPGTASYEQYF. The CDR3 nucleotides are TGCAGCGTCCCCGGGACAGCCTCCTACGAGCAGTACTTC. This chain links TRBV29-1 with TRBJ2-7; 7 nucleotides agree with TRBD1. Unmatched junction bases numbered 5, after V lost 6 bases and J lost 0 bases. This CDR3 is 13 amino acids long. Germline V gives CDR1 SQVTM, CDR2 ANQGSEA.

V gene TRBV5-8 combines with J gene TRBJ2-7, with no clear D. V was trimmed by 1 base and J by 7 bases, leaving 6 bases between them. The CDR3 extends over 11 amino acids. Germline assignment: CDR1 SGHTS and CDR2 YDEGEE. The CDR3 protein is CASSLRVEQYF. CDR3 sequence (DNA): TGTGCCAGCAGCTTGCGGGTGGAGCAGTACTTC.

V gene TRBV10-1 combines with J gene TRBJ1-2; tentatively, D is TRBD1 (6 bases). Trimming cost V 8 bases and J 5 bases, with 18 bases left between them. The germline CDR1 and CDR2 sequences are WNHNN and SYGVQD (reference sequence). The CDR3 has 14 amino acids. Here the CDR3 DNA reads TGCGCCAGCTCTCCCCCAGGGGCGGAATATGGCTACACCTTC. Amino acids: CASSPPGAEYGYTF.

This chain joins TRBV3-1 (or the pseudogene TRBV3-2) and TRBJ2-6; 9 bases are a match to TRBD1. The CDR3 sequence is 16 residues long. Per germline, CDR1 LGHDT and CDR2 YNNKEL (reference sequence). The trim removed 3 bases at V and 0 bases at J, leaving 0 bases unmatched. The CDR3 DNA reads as TGTGCCAGCAGCCAGGGACAGGGCTCTGGGGCCAACGTCCTGACTTTC. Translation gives CASSQGQGSGANVLTF.

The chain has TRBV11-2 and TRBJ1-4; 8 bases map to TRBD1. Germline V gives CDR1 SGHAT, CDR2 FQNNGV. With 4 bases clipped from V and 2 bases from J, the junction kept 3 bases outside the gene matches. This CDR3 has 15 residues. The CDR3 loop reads CASSSRGQTNEKLFF. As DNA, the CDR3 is TGTGCCAGCAGCTCCAGGGGGCAGACTAATGAAAAACTGTTTTTT. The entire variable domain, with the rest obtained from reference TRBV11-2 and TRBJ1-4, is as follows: EAGVAQSPRYKIIEKRQSVAFWCNPISGHATLYWYQQILGQGPKLLIQFQNNGVVDDSQLPKDRFSAERLKGVDSTLKIQPAKLEDSAVYLCASSSRGQTNEKLFFGSGTQLSVL.

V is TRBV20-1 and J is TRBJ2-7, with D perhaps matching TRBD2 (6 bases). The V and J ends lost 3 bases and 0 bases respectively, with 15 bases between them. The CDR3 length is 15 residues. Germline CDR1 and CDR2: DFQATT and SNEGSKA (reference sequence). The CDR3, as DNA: TGCAGTGCTAGTTACGGGCCGGGGGACTCCTACGAGCAGTACTTC. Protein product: CSASYGPGDSYEQYF.